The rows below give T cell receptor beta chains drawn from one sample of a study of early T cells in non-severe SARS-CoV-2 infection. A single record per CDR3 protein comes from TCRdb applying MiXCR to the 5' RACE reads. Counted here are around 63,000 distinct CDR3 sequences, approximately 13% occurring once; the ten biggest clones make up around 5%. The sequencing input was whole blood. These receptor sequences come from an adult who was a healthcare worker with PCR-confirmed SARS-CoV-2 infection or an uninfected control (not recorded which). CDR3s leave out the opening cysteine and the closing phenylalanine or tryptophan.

cdr3_aa: ASSSQPGSLNTIY
v_call: TRBV11-2

cdr3_aa: ASSPLGRGIGSPLH
v_call: TRBV6-5

cdr3_aa: ASSSRLTDGELF
v_call: TRBV7-2

cdr3_aa: ASSQTSGGFQETQY
v_call: TRBV11-2

cdr3_aa: SARDVGGPHEQF
v_call: TRBV20-1

cdr3_aa: ASSLTGGPNTEAF
v_call: TRBV11-2

cdr3_aa: ASSYGDKNSPNQPQH
v_call: TRBV6-6

cdr3_aa: AITDSISYNSPLH
v_call: TRBV10-3

cdr3_aa: ASSLDRGGNTIY
v_call: TRBV5-1

cdr3_aa: ASSPGGGGAKNIQY
v_call: TRBV12-3/TRBV12-4

cdr3_aa: ASSLRFGGQAGIGELF
v_call: TRBV12-3/TRBV12-4

cdr3_aa: ASSQSMDGNQPQH
v_call: TRBV7-9

cdr3_aa: ASGLVRAGRMNTEAF
v_call: TRBV12-5

cdr3_aa: AISRDRDREAF
v_call: TRBV10-3

cdr3_aa: ASGLGSGSGANVLT
v_call: TRBV12-5

cdr3_aa: ASSQAGDREAF
v_call: TRBV3-1

cdr3_aa: AISESAGVSSYNEQF
v_call: TRBV10-3

cdr3_aa: ASRGTGIYQETQY
v_call: TRBV6-5